This record covers a single TCR beta chain. This clone appeared a single time. Its antigen is unknown. No qualities accompany the bases; no much larger clone lies one base away. TCRbeta CDR3 regions were amplified from genomic DNA using the immunoSEQ Assay, a bias-controlled multiplex PCR. The authors' pipeline ran thus. The number of nucleated cells in each sample was estimated from the amplification of reference gene primers within the assay. To quantify the absolute abundance of each unique TCRbeta CDR3 rearrangement, sequence reads were collapsed and filtered. Productive Simpson clonality was computed per sample as the square root of Simpson's diversity index over productive rearrangements. TCRdb's version of the immuneACCESS table is confined to in-frame rearrangements and falls short of the full clone set. An unresolved V gene accounts for under half of the shortfall where checked; the remainder is of unknown origin. Clone size and the V and J calls come from that table; the DNA yielded D and trimming. Within this sample are some 160,000 clones, with about 80% of them counted one time only. About an eighth of the sample is held by the ten biggest clonotypes.

The entry originates in a study of blood T cell repertoires in COVID-19 (dated by TCRdb to the early 2020s). Background on the whole study: Collaborator samples came from the United States, Italy and Spain and covered acute and convalescent phases of COVID-19. A freely available public database, intended as a resource for researchers studying the immune response to SARS-CoV-2, is where the repertoires were released. Subjects who had been exposed to COVID-19, were actively infected with it, or had recovered from it provided the deeply sampled blood TCRbeta repertoires that made up the dataset. The samples were drawn from two sources: the first 160 participants of the ongoing ImmuneRACE study, and 1,000 to 1,500 subjects contributed by 6 global collaborators. Nearly every sample came with metadata listing a de-identified subject ID, COVID-19 status, age in years and sex. Where HLA class I and class II types were available, the types were taken from metadata supplied by the sample provider, not from assay-based typing. The prospective study material was composed of cDNA or gDNA derived from T cells, B-cell-depleted T cells, or PBMCs.

A second Seattle source provided samples from volunteer blood donors who had recovered from COVID-19. The collaborating institutions used their own protocols to collect whole blood in K2EDTA tubes. For TCRbeta analysis, collaborator samples were shipped as frozen whole blood, as isolated PBMCs, or as DNA extracted from either sample type. Study-level results and caveats: The amount of clinical and demographic metadata varied by source and participant and was provided uncurated.

Source material: peripheral blood. The sequence was collected from a man aged 65 to 79 who had recovered from COVID-19.

The sequence in DNA is TGTGCCAGTAGTCCAAGACAGGGAGATGGGCAGTATTTT. Its product reads: CASSPRQGDGQYF. In this chain, TRBV19 is recombined with TRBJ2-3; TRBD1 lines up with 7 middle nucleotides. From a lookup of the germline V gene (reference sequence), CDR1 and CDR2 are LNHDA and SQIVND. At the junction V is shortened by 5 bases and J by 11 bases; bases outside the gene matches: 10. From cysteine to phenylalanine, the CDR3 is 13 amino acids long. Only the CDR3 part of the read is kept: 39 bases, read in frame from the first base.